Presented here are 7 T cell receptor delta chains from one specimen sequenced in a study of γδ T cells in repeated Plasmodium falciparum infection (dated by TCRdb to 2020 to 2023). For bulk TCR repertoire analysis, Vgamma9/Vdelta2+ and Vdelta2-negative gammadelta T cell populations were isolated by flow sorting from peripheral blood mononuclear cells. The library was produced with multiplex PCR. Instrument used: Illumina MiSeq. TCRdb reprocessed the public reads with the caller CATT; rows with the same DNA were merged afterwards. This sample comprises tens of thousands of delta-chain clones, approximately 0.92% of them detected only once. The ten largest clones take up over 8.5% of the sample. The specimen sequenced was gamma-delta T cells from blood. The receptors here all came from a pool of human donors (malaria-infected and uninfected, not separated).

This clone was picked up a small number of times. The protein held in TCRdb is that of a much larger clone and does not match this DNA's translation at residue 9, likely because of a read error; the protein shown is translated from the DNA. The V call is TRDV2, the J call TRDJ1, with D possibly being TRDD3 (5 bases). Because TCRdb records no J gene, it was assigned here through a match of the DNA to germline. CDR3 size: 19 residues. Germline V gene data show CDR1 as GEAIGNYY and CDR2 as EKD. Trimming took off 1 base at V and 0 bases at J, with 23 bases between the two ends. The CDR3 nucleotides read TGTGCCTGTGACACGAGAAGAGGGGGTAAAAGGAGGTACACCGATAAACTCATCTTT. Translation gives CACDTRRGGKRRYTDKLIF.

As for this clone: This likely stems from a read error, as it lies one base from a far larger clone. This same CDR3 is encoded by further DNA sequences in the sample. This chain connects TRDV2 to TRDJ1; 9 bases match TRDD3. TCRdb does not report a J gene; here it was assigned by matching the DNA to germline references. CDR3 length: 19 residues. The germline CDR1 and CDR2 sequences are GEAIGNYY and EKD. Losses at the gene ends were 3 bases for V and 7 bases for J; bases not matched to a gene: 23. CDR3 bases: TGTGCCTGTGACCCTCGAAGGCCCCCTCTAGGGGATACGCGGGCTAAACTCATCTTT. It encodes CACDPRRPPLGDTRAKLIF.

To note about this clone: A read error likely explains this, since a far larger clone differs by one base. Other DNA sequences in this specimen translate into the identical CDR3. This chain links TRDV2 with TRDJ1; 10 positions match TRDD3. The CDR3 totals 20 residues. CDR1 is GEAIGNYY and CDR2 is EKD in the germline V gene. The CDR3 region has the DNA TGCGCCTGTGACAACCCACTGGGGGATTCCGCCCAGGTGTACACCGATAAACTCATCTTT. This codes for CACDNPLGDSAQVYTDKLIF.

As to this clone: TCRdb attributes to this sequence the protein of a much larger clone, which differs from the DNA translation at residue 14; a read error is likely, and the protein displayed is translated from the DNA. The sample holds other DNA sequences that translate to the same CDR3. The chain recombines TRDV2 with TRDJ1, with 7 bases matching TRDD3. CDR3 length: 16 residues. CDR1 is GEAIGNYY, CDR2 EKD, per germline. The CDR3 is CACDFLGGDRTDKPIF. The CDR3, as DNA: TGTGCCTGTGATTTCCTGGGGGGAGACCGAACCGATAAACCCATCTTT.

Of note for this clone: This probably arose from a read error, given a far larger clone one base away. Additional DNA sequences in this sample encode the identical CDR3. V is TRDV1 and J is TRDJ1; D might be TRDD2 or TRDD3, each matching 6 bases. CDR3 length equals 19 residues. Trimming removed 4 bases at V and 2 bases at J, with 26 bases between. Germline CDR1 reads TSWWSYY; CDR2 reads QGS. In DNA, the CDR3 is TGTGCTCTTGGGGCCTTACACCTTCCCAGTGAGACTGGGACCGATAAACTCATCTTT. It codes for CALGALHLPSETGTDKLIF.

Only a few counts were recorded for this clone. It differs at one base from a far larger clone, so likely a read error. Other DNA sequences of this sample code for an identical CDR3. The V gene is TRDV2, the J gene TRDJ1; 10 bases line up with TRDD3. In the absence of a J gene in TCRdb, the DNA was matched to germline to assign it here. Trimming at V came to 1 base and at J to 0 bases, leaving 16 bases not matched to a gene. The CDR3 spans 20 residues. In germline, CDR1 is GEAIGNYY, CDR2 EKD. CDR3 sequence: CACDTGERTGGLPYTDKLIF. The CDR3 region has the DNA TGTGCCTGTGACACGGGTGAACGCACTGGGGGATTGCCGTACACCGATAAACTCATCTTT.

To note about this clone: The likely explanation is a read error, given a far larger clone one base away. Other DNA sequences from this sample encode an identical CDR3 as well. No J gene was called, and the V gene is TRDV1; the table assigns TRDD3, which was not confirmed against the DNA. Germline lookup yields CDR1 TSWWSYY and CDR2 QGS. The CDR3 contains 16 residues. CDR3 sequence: CALGELSFFYTDKLIF. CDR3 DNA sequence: TGTGCTCTTGGGGAACTCTCCTTCTTCTACACCGATAAACTAATCTTT.